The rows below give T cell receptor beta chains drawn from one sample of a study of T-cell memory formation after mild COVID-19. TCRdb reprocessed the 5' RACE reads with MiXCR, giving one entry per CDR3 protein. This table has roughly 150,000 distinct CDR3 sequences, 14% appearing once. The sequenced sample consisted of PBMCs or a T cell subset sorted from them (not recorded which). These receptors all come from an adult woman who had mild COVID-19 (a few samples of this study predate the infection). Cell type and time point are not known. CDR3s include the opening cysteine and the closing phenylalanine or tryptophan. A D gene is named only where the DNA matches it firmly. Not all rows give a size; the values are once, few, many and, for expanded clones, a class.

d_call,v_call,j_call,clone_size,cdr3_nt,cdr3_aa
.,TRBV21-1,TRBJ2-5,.,TGTGCCAGCAGCAAAGACGGCCGAGAGACCCAGTACTTC,CASSKDGRETQYF
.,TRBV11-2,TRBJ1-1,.,TGTGCCAGCAGCTTAGTGGCCGTACAGCTGAACACTGAAGCTTTCTTT,CASSLVAVQLNTEAFF
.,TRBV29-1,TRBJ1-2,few,TGCAGCGGGGATTTAAGGGGCTATGGCTACACCTTC,CSGDLRGYGYTF
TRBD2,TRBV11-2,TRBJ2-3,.,TGTGCCAGCAGCTCAACTAGCGGGAGTTGGACAGATACGCAGTATTTT,CASSSTSGSWTDTQYF
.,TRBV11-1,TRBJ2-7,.,TGTGCCAGCAGCTTAGTCCCGGGGACCTACGAGCAGTACTTC,CASSLVPGTYEQYF
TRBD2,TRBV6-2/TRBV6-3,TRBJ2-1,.,TGTGCCAGCAGTTACCCCGGACTAGCGGGAGGGCCTTTCAATGAGCAGTTCTTC,CASSYPGLAGGPFNEQFF
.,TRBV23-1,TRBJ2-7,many,TGCGCCAGCAGCCACAGGGAATGCAACGAGCAGTACTTC,CASSHRECNEQYF
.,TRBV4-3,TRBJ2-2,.,TGCGCCAGCAGCCAAGATCTGGTTGATAAGGCACTGAACACCGGGGAGCTGTTTTTT,CASSQDLVDKALNTGELFF
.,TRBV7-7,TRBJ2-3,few,TGTGCTAGCAGCTTATCTGTCTTTGTGGATACGCAGTATTTT,CASSLSVFVDTQYF
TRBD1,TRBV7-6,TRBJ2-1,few,TGTGCCAGCAGCTTGCTGACAGGGAGCTCCTACAATGAGCAGTTCTTC,CASSLLTGSSYNEQFF
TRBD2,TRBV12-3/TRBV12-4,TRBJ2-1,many,TGTGCCAGCAGTATACTAGCGGGAGGGAGGAATGAGCAGTTCTTC,CASSILAGGRNEQFF
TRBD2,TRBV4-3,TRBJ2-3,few,TGCGCCAGCAGCCAAGAGTTTAGAACTAGCGGAACAGATACGCAGTATTTT,CASSQEFRTSGTDTQYF
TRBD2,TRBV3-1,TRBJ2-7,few,TGTGCCAGCAGCCAAGATTTTCGGGGGGACCCTGGCGAGCAGTACTTC,CASSQDFRGDPGEQYF
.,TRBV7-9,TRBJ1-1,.,TGTGCCAGCAGCTTAGGATGGTCCGATTGGAGGGAAGCTTTCTTT,CASSLGWSDWREAFF
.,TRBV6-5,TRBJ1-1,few,TGTGCCAGCAGTTACGGGGGAGTAGGAGCTTTCTTT,CASSYGGVGAFF
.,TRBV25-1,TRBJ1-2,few,TGTGCCAGCCTCCCTTGGGGAAAAAACTATGGCTACACCTTC,CASLPWGKNYGYTF
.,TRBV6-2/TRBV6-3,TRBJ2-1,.,TGTGCCAGCAGTTACTCCCCTGGACAGCTAGTAGCCTACAATGAGCAGTTCTTC,CASSYSPGQLVAYNEQFF
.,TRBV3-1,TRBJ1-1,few,TGTGCCAGCAGCCATCTCGGGGGCGGGAACACTGAAGCTTTCTTT,CASSHLGGGNTEAFF
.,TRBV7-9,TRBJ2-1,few,TGTGCCAGCAGTCCCTCCCTACAGTTGGCGTGGAATGAGCAGTTCTTC,CASSPSLQLAWNEQFF
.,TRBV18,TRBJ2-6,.,TGTGCCAGCTCACCGAAGAAGGCACCTGGGGCCAACGTCCTGACTTTC,CASSPKKAPGANVLTF
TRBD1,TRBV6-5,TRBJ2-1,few,TGTGCCAGCAGTTACCTCCCGGACAGGGGGCTAGGTAATGAGCAGTTCTTC,CASSYLPDRGLGNEQFF
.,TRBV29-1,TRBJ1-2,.,TGCAGCGTTGAGAGGGGGGCCTATGGCTACACCTTC,CSVERGAYGYTF
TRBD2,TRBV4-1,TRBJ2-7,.,TGCGCCAGCAGCCAAGAAAATAGCGGGAGGGCGTGGGAGCAGTACTTC,CASSQENSGRAWEQYF
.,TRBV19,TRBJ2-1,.,TGTGCCAGTACGTGGAATTATGAGCAGTTCTTC,CASTWNYEQFF
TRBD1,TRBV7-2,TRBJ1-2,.,TGTGCCAGCAGCTGGACGGGGACAGGAAGAGATGGCTACACCTTC,CASSWTGTGRDGYTF
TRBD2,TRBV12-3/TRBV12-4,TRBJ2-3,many,TGTGCCAGCAGTCTTCGGACTAGCGGGGGTAGCACAGATACGCAGTATTTT,CASSLRTSGGSTDTQYF